This entry is about one T cell receptor (beta chain). Antigen specificity is unknown. These data originate in a study of response to subunit inactivated influenza vaccine. Via MiXCR, TCRdb re-called the RT-PCR reads, giving one row per CDR3 protein. The data contain 610,000 or so distinct CDR3 sequences, around 13% of them seen just once; the ten biggest clones take up 11%. Whole-study findings and limits: The study's authors posited that every seasonal influenza vaccination enlists few new T cells.

Germline trimming cut 1 base from V and 6 bases from J; bases unmatched to any gene: 9. There are 15 residues in the CDR3. Germline V gene sequence: CDR1 MNHNS, CDR2 SASEGT. The rearrangement joins TRBV6-1 to TRBJ2-7; 7 positions match TRBD1. The sequenced sample was PBMCs from blood, obtained about 12 days after vaccination. The source of this sequence is a middle-aged man who received an inactivated influenza vaccine. The CDR3 spells CASSEDEQGWFEQYF. The CDR3 nucleotides read TGTGCCAGCAGTGAAGACGAACAGGGGTGGTTCGAGCAGTACTTC.